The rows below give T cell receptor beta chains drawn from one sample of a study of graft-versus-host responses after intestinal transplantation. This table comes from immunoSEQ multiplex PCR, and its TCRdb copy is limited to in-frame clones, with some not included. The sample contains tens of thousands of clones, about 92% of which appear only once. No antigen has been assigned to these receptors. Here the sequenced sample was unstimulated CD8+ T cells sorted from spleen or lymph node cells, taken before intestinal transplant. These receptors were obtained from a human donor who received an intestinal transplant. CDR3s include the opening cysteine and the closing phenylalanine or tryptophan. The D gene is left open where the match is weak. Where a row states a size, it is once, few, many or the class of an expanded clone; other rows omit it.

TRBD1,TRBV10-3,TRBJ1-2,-,TGTGCCATCAGTGAGCCGCCTGGGACAGGGGTCGGCTACACCTTC,CAISEPPGTGVGYTF
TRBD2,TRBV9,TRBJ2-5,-,TGTGCCAGCAGCATCAGCGGGGGGCCGCAAGAGACCCAGTACTTC,CASSISGGPQETQYF
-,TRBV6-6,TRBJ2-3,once,TGTGCCAGCCACTACGGGAGCCCAGATACGCAGTATTTT,CASHYGSPDTQYF
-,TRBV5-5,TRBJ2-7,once,TGTGCCAGCAGCCCCTCTAGCTCCTACGAGCAGTACTTC,CASSPSSSYEQYF
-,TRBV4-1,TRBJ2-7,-,TGCGCCAGCAGCCAAGTACTACAGGGTTCCTACGAGCAGTACTTC,CASSQVLQGSYEQYF
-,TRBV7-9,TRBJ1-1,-,TGTGCCAGCAGCGATTCGACAGGGAACACTGAAGCTTTCTTT,CASSDSTGNTEAFF
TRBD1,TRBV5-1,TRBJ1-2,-,TGCGCCAGCAGCTTACCCCCGGGACAGGGGGCTGACTATGGCTACACCTTC,CASSLPPGQGADYGYTF
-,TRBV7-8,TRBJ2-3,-,TGTGCCAGCAGGGGGGGGCAGACAGATACGCAGTATTTT,CASRGGQTDTQYF
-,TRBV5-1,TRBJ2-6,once,TGCGCCAGCAGCTTGATGTCGGAGGCGGGTTTCTCTGGGGCCAACGTCCTGACTTTC,CASSLMSEAGFSGANVLTF
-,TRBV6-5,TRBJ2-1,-,TGTGCCACCAGGTCTCAAGCGGGTGAGCAGTTCTTC,CATRSQAGEQFF
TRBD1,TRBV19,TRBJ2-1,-,TGTGCCAGTGGGACAGGGTCCAGTCTGCACAATGAGCAGTTCTTC,CASGTGSSLHNEQFF
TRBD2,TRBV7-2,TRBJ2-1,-,TGTGCCAGCAGCTTCGGACTAGAAATATATGAGCAGTTCTTC,CASSFGLEIYEQFF
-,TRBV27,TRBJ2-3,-,TGTGCCAGCAGTAGCCCGGGGGGCTCCACAGATACGCAGTATTTT,CASSSPGGSTDTQYF
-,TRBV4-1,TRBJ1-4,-,TGCGCCAGCAGCCCAGGACAGTATAATGAAAAACTGTTTTTT,CASSPGQYNEKLFF
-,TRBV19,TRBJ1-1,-,TGTGCCAGTAGTATCGGGAACACTGAAGCTTTCTTT,CASSIGNTEAFF
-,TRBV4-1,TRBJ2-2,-,TGCGCCAGCAGCCCAGATACTTTAGGGGAGCTGTTTTTT,CASSPDTLGELFF
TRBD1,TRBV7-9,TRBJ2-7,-,TGTGCCAGCAGCTTAGCGCTCGGACAGGGGGCCCACGAGCAGTACTTC,CASSLALGQGAHEQYF
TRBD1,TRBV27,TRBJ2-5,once,TGTGCCAGCAGTCACGGGACAGACCAAGAGACCCAGTACTTC,CASSHGTDQETQYF
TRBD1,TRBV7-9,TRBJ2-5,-,TGTGCCAGCAGCTTAGGCGCTTGGGGGGGACAGGGTCAAGAGACCCAGTACTTC,CASSLGAWGGQGQETQYF
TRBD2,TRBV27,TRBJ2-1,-,TGTGCCAGCAGTCTTTATTCCCCCGGCGCCGGGAGGGATGAGCAGTTCTTC,CASSLYSPGAGRDEQFF